Listed below are T cell receptor beta chains from one sample, sequenced in a study of CD8+ T cells in alopecia areata. TCRdb keeps only in-frame clones here, not all; method: immunoSEQ multiplex PCR. The data contain 110,000 to 150,000 clones, around three fifths of them singletons. The sequencing here drew on CD4+ T cells sorted from blood, taken at week 0. All receptors come from a human donor with alopecia areata. Both conserved end residues are part of each CDR3. The D gene is left open where the match is weak. Clone sizes are given selectively: once, few, many, or a class where the clone is expanded.

clone size: -
D gene: TRBD1
V gene: TRBV7-2
J gene: TRBJ1-5
CDR3 DNA: TGTGCCAGCAGTATTAGCGGACAGGGGTTCGAGCCCCAGCATTTT
CDR3 protein: CASSISGQGFEPQHF

clone size: -
D gene: -
V gene: TRBV2
J gene: TRBJ2-6
CDR3 DNA: TGTGCCAGCAAGGCTGAGTTCTCTGGGGCCAACGTCCTGACTTTC
CDR3 protein: CASKAEFSGANVLTF

clone size: -
D gene: -
V gene: TRBV27
J gene: TRBJ1-6
CDR3 DNA: TGTGCCAGCAGTTTATTCGGGGGTAATTCACCCCTCCACTTT
CDR3 protein: CASSLFGGNSPLHF

clone size: -
D gene: -
V gene: TRBV5-1
J gene: TRBJ2-5
CDR3 DNA: TGCGCCAGCAGCGCCGGGACACACAACCAAGAGACCCAGTACTTC
CDR3 protein: CASSAGTHNQETQYF

clone size: -
D gene: -
V gene: TRBV29-1
J gene: TRBJ2-1
CDR3 DNA: TGCAGCGTTGGGGGTTACAATGAGCAGTTCTTC
CDR3 protein: CSVGGYNEQFF

clone size: few
D gene: -
V gene: TRBV30
J gene: TRBJ1-2
CDR3 DNA: TGTGCCTGGAGTGTACGGCAGGGGTATGGCTACACCTTC
CDR3 protein: CAWSVRQGYGYTF

clone size: few
D gene: TRBD1
V gene: TRBV29-1
J gene: TRBJ1-2
CDR3 DNA: TGCAGCGTTGTTACAGGGGGGTATGGCTACACCTTC
CDR3 protein: CSVVTGGYGYTF

clone size: -
D gene: TRBD1
V gene: TRBV19
J gene: TRBJ1-5
CDR3 DNA: TGTGCCACTCGTGGGACAGGGGTTTGGCCCCAGCATTTT
CDR3 protein: CATRGTGVWPQHF

clone size: -
D gene: -
V gene: TRBV5-1
J gene: TRBJ1-1
CDR3 DNA: TGCGCCAGCAGCTTGGAATCTGAAGCTTTCTTT
CDR3 protein: CASSLESEAFF

clone size: -
D gene: -
V gene: TRBV7-9
J gene: TRBJ1-1
CDR3 DNA: TGTGCCAGCAGCCCGGGGCTGGGAGCTTTCTTT
CDR3 protein: CASSPGLGAFF

clone size: few
D gene: -
V gene: TRBV29-1
J gene: TRBJ2-5
CDR3 DNA: TGCAGCGAAGGGGATGAGACCCAGTACTTC
CDR3 protein: CSEGDETQYF

clone size: -
D gene: -
V gene: TRBV27
J gene: TRBJ2-3
CDR3 DNA: TGTGCCAGCGGGGGGACGGTGGCCGCCGGCACAGATACGCAGTATTTT
CDR3 protein: CASGGTVAAGTDTQYF

clone size: few
D gene: TRBD1
V gene: TRBV6-6
J gene: TRBJ2-1
CDR3 DNA: TGTGCCAGCAGTTACTCCCGAGACAGGGGTAACAATGAGCAGTTCTTC
CDR3 protein: CASSYSRDRGNNEQFF

clone size: -
D gene: TRBD1
V gene: TRBV7-2
J gene: TRBJ1-2
CDR3 DNA: TGTGCCAGCAGCACCTCGACAGGGATCAACTATGGCTACACCTTC
CDR3 protein: CASSTSTGINYGYTF

clone size: few
D gene: -
V gene: TRBV6-5
J gene: TRBJ1-5
CDR3 DNA: TGTGCCAGCAGTTACTCAGTGAGGACCCAGCCCCAGCATTTT
CDR3 protein: CASSYSVRTQPQHF

clone size: -
D gene: -
V gene: TRBV5-1
J gene: TRBJ2-2
CDR3 DNA: TGCGCCAGCCGACGGAGCCTCAACACCGGGGAGCTGTTTTTT
CDR3 protein: CASRRSLNTGELFF

clone size: few
D gene: -
V gene: TRBV30
J gene: TRBJ2-1
CDR3 DNA: TGTGCCTGGAGTGTACTGGGGGGCATCAATGAGCAGTTCTTC
CDR3 protein: CAWSVLGGINEQFF

clone size: few
D gene: -
V gene: TRBV2
J gene: TRBJ2-2
CDR3 DNA: TGTGCCAGCAGCGCTCCGGGACGAGGCACCGGGGAGCTGTTTTTT
CDR3 protein: CASSAPGRGTGELFF

clone size: few
D gene: -
V gene: TRBV25-1
J gene: TRBJ1-2
CDR3 DNA: TGTGCCAGCAGTGCCCGGTTGGGATCGGGCTACACCTTC
CDR3 protein: CASSARLGSGYTF

clone size: once
D gene: TRBD2
V gene: TRBV5-1
J gene: TRBJ2-3
CDR3 DNA: TGCGCCAGCAGCCCCCTCCTAGCGGGGAGCACAGATACGCAGTATTTT
CDR3 protein: CASSPLLAGSTDTQYF

clone size: -
D gene: TRBD2
V gene: TRBV11-2
J gene: TRBJ2-1
CDR3 DNA: TGTGCCAGCAGCTCCGGACTAGCGGGGGGCAATGAGCAGTTCTTC
CDR3 protein: CASSSGLAGGNEQFF

clone size: -
D gene: -
V gene: TRBV19
J gene: TRBJ1-5
CDR3 DNA: TGTGCCAGTAGATCGGGTTTGACTGACAGCAATCAGCCCCAGCATTTT
CDR3 protein: CASRSGLTDSNQPQHF

clone size: -
D gene: -
V gene: TRBV19
J gene: TRBJ2-2
CDR3 DNA: TGTGCCAGTAGTATAGACAGGGGCCTAAACACCGGGGAGCTGTTTTTT
CDR3 protein: CASSIDRGLNTGELFF

clone size: -
D gene: -
V gene: TRBV11-2
J gene: TRBJ1-2
CDR3 DNA: TGTGCCAGCCCTGGGGGGGCCGGTGGCTACACCTTC
CDR3 protein: CASPGGAGGYTF

clone size: -
D gene: -
V gene: TRBV30
J gene: TRBJ1-1
CDR3 DNA: TGTGCCTGGAGCCCCCTCTGGCGCGGGGCTTTCTTT
CDR3 protein: CAWSPLWRGAFF

clone size: many
D gene: -
V gene: TRBV4-3
J gene: TRBJ2-5
CDR3 DNA: TGCGCCAGCAGCCTTAACCCGGGACGGATTCAAGAGACCCAGTACTTC
CDR3 protein: CASSLNPGRIQETQYF

clone size: few
D gene: TRBD2
V gene: TRBV29-1
J gene: TRBJ2-5
CDR3 DNA: TGCAGCGCCGCGGCGGGGGGCGGAGAGACCCAGTACTTC
CDR3 protein: CSAAAGGGETQYF

clone size: -
D gene: -
V gene: TRBV29-1
J gene: TRBJ2-4
CDR3 DNA: TGCAGCGTCCGAAAAAACATTCAGTACTTC
CDR3 protein: CSVRKNIQYF

clone size: once
D gene: -
V gene: TRBV4-3
J gene: TRBJ1-2
CDR3 DNA: TGCGCCAGCAGCCAAGAAGTCTCCCACCGGGGTGGATATGGCTACACCTTC
CDR3 protein: CASSQEVSHRGGYGYTF

clone size: -
D gene: -
V gene: TRBV7-2
J gene: TRBJ2-7
CDR3 DNA: TGTGCCAGCAGCTCCTTTGGACGAAACTACGAGCAGTACTTC
CDR3 protein: CASSSFGRNYEQYF

clone size: -
D gene: TRBD2
V gene: TRBV2
J gene: TRBJ2-1
CDR3 DNA: TGTGCCAGCTTAGGAGCGGGGGCTAACAATGAGCAGTTCTTC
CDR3 protein: CASLGAGANNEQFF

clone size: -
D gene: -
V gene: TRBV7-2
J gene: TRBJ1-5
CDR3 DNA: TGTGCCAGCAGCGCAGGAGGGAGCGCCTCGCCCCAGCATTTT
CDR3 protein: CASSAGGSASPQHF

clone size: few
D gene: TRBD1
V gene: TRBV5-6
J gene: TRBJ2-2
CDR3 DNA: TGTGCCAGCAGCCCACGGACAGGCCTCGGGGAGCTGTTTTTT
CDR3 protein: CASSPRTGLGELFF

clone size: many
D gene: -
V gene: TRBV7-9
J gene: TRBJ1-6
CDR3 DNA: TGTGCCAGCAGCCCCGGACCGGAGAAGGTGACCCTCCACTTT
CDR3 protein: CASSPGPEKVTLHF

clone size: -
D gene: -
V gene: TRBV7-2
J gene: TRBJ2-5
CDR3 DNA: TGTGCCAGCAGCCGTGACAGGGAGGTACAGTACTTC
CDR3 protein: CASSRDREVQYF

clone size: -
D gene: TRBD1
V gene: TRBV4-1
J gene: TRBJ1-6
CDR3 DNA: TGCGCCAGCAGCCAATCGGGACAGGGTTATTCACCCCTCCACTTT
CDR3 protein: CASSQSGQGYSPLHF

clone size: -
D gene: -
V gene: TRBV18
J gene: TRBJ1-2
CDR3 DNA: TGTGCCAGCTCATGGGACGTAGAGTATGGCTACACCTTC
CDR3 protein: CASSWDVEYGYTF

clone size: -
D gene: -
V gene: TRBV7-2
J gene: TRBJ1-4
CDR3 DNA: TGTGCCAGCAGCTTCGCCGGGACTGAAAAACTGTTTTTT
CDR3 protein: CASSFAGTEKLFF

clone size: -
D gene: TRBD1
V gene: TRBV7-9
J gene: TRBJ1-2
CDR3 DNA: TGTGCCAGCAGCTCCCGAGACAGGGTCTCTAACTATGGCTACACCTTC
CDR3 protein: CASSSRDRVSNYGYTF

clone size: few
D gene: TRBD1
V gene: TRBV6-1
J gene: TRBJ2-1
CDR3 DNA: TGTGCCAGCAGTGATGGGACAGCATCCTACAATGAGCAGTTCTTC
CDR3 protein: CASSDGTASYNEQFF

clone size: -
D gene: TRBD1
V gene: TRBV19
J gene: TRBJ2-4
CDR3 DNA: TGTGCCAGTAGTATTCTGGCCGGACAGGGTGAAAACATTCAGTACTTC
CDR3 protein: CASSILAGQGENIQYF

clone size: -
D gene: -
V gene: TRBV29-1
J gene: TRBJ1-1
CDR3 DNA: TGCAGCGTCGCACAGGGAACTGAAGCTTTCTTT
CDR3 protein: CSVAQGTEAFF

clone size: once
D gene: TRBD2
V gene: TRBV7-9
J gene: TRBJ2-3
CDR3 DNA: TGTGCCAGCAGCCTAACTAGCGGGGAGGATACGCAGTATTTT
CDR3 protein: CASSLTSGEDTQYF

clone size: few
D gene: -
V gene: TRBV7-2
J gene: TRBJ2-5
CDR3 DNA: TGTGCCAGCAGCTCGCACGGACGACAAGAGACCCAGTACTTC
CDR3 protein: CASSSHGRQETQYF

clone size: many
D gene: -
V gene: TRBV7-9
J gene: TRBJ2-5
CDR3 DNA: TGTGCCAGCAGCTTAAGTGCAGGCCAAGAGACCCAGTACTTC
CDR3 protein: CASSLSAGQETQYF

clone size: -
D gene: -
V gene: TRBV13
J gene: TRBJ1-5
CDR3 DNA: TGTGCCAGCAGCTTGGGGCAGGATAGCAATCAGCCCCAGCATTTT
CDR3 protein: CASSLGQDSNQPQHF

clone size: -
D gene: -
V gene: TRBV6-1
J gene: TRBJ1-5
CDR3 DNA: TGTGCCAGCAGTGAAGGGCCCCAGCCCCAGCATTTT
CDR3 protein: CASSEGPQPQHF

clone size: -
D gene: TRBD1
V gene: TRBV18
J gene: TRBJ2-7
CDR3 DNA: TGTGCCAGCTCGTCAGGGGGCGAGCAGTACTTC
CDR3 protein: CASSSGGEQYF

clone size: -
D gene: -
V gene: TRBV30
J gene: TRBJ1-5
CDR3 DNA: TGTGCCTGGAGTGGACAGCCTAATCAGCCCCAGCATTTT
CDR3 protein: CAWSGQPNQPQHF

clone size: -
D gene: -
V gene: TRBV7-2
J gene: TRBJ1-2
CDR3 DNA: TGTGCCAGCAGCGTGGACACTAACTATGGCTACACCTTC
CDR3 protein: CASSVDTNYGYTF